These T cell receptor beta chains were read from a single sample in a study of T-cell memory formation after mild COVID-19. In TCRdb, the 5' RACE reads were re-called with MiXCR into one record per CDR3 protein. The sample records about 290,000 distinct CDR3 sequences, more than 15% being singletons. Sequencing was carried out using PBMCs or a T cell subset sorted from them (not recorded which). The receptors here all came from a man between 18 and 35 years old who had mild COVID-19 (a few samples of this study predate the infection). Cell type and time point are not known. The CDR3 runs from the conserved cysteine through the conserved F or W. The D gene is left open where the match is weak. Only part of the rows carry a size: once, few, many, or a class if the clone is expanded.

clone size: -; J gene: TRBJ1-2; V gene: TRBV5-1; D gene: -; CDR3 protein: CASSPGDSGYGYTF; CDR3 DNA: TGCGCCAGCAGCCCAGGCGATTCGGGCTATGGCTACACCTTC
clone size: many; J gene: TRBJ1-4; V gene: TRBV12-3/TRBV12-4; D gene: -; CDR3 protein: CASSLSGVRGKLFF; CDR3 DNA: TGTGCCAGCAGCTTATCTGGCGTGAGGGGTAAACTGTTTTTT
clone size: few; J gene: TRBJ2-1; V gene: TRBV20-1; D gene: -; CDR3 protein: CSAADIVVSSYNEQFF; CDR3 DNA: TGCAGTGCGGCCGACATCGTGGTTAGCTCCTACAATGAGCAGTTCTTC
clone size: -; J gene: TRBJ1-6; V gene: TRBV7-2; D gene: -; CDR3 protein: CASSPSPGNSPLHF; CDR3 DNA: TGTGCCAGCAGCCCTAGCCCGGGTAATTCACCCCTCCACTTT
clone size: -; J gene: TRBJ1-5; V gene: TRBV20-1; D gene: -; CDR3 protein: CSAIQGPYSNQPQHF; CDR3 DNA: TGCAGTGCCATCCAGGGTCCTTATAGCAATCAGCCCCAGCATTTT
clone size: -; J gene: TRBJ2-3; V gene: TRBV7-9; D gene: -; CDR3 protein: CASSFRAATTDTQYF; CDR3 DNA: TGTGCCAGCAGCTTCAGGGCAGCCACCACAGATACGCAGTATTTT
clone size: -; J gene: TRBJ1-2; V gene: TRBV6-5; D gene: -; CDR3 protein: CASSYSTGTIYGYTF; CDR3 DNA: TGTGCCAGCAGTTACTCCACAGGGACCATCTATGGCTACACCTTC
clone size: few; J gene: TRBJ2-5; V gene: TRBV4-3; D gene: -; CDR3 protein: CASSQSLGRWDQYF; CDR3 DNA: TGCGCCAGCAGCCAATCCCTCGGACGGTGGGACCAGTACTTC
clone size: few; J gene: TRBJ2-3; V gene: TRBV12-1; D gene: -; CDR3 protein: CASSTTISGSLGDTQYF; CDR3 DNA: TGTGCCAGCAGCACCACGATTAGCGGGTCCCTTGGGGATACGCAGTATTTT
clone size: few; J gene: TRBJ2-3; V gene: TRBV29-1; D gene: TRBD1; CDR3 protein: CSAPTGGTDTQYF; CDR3 DNA: TGCAGCGCTCCGACAGGGGGCACAGATACGCAGTATTTT
clone size: -; J gene: TRBJ1-5; V gene: TRBV3-1; D gene: TRBD1; CDR3 protein: CASSRQGQPQHF; CDR3 DNA: TGTGCCAGCAGTCGACAGGGACAGCCCCAGCATTTT
clone size: few; J gene: TRBJ2-6; V gene: TRBV7-9; D gene: TRBD1; CDR3 protein: CASSPEAGGFGANVLTF; CDR3 DNA: TGTGCCAGCAGCCCCGAGGCAGGGGGCTTTGGGGCCAACGTCCTGACTTTC